Listed here are 4 T cell receptor beta chains from one sample, sequenced in a study of T cell responses to AZD1222 COVID-19 vaccine. Clones were sequenced by immunoSEQ multiplex PCR, and TCRdb holds only the in-frame ones, with some missing. The sample contains 130,000 or so clones, about nine tenths of which appear only once. Sequenced material: peripheral blood, taken on day 0 of AZD1222 vaccination. Receptors were obtained from an adult in good health.

V gene TRBV18 combines with J gene TRBJ1-5, with a tentative D call TRBD1 (5 bases). Deletions cut 2 bases from V and 8 bases from J, with 13 bases between. The CDR3 has 14 residues. CDR1 is KGHSH, CDR2 LQKENI, per germline. The CDR3 nucleotides are TGTGCCAGCTCACCATGGAGGGGTGGTAAGCCCCAGCATTTT. Residues: CASSPWRGGKPQHF.

This clone was detected once. The V and J genes are TRBV19 and TRBJ1-5; D uncertain. The germline gives CDR1 LNHDA, CDR2 SQIVND (reference sequence). The CDR3 loop spans 17 amino acids. V lost 3 bases to trimming and J lost 1 base, with 16 bases between them. This CDR3 is CASSIMGWVRSNQPQHF. CDR3 nucleotide sequence: TGTGCCAGTAGTATCATGGGTTGGGTGAGGAGCAATCAGCCCCAGCATTTT. The entire variable domain, with the rest obtained from reference TRBV19 and TRBJ1-5, is as follows: DGGITQSPKYLFRKEGQNVTLSCEQNLNHDAMYWYRQDPGQGLRLIYYSQIVNDFQKGDIAEGYSVSREKKESFPLTVTSAQKNPTAFYLCASSIMGWVRSNQPQHFGDGTRLSIL.

The chain combines TRBV9 with TRBJ2-7; D might be TRBD1 (5 bases). CDR1 is SGDLS, CDR2 YYNGEE, per germline. Trimming took 0 bases from V and 3 from J, leaving 13 bases between them. This CDR3 is built from 15 residues. CDR3 amino acids: CASSVDLDSIYEQYF. DNA for the CDR3: TGTGCCAGCAGCGTAGATCTCGACAGTATCTACGAGCAGTACTTC.

The chain carries TRBV10-1 and TRBJ2-3; 7 bases are shared with TRBD2. Germline CDR1 reads WNHNN; CDR2 reads SYGVQD (reference sequence). After removal of 2 bases from V and 2 bases from J, the junction contained 1 base not matched to a gene. This CDR3 has 14 residues. For the CDR3, the DNA is TGCGCCAGCAGTGAGGAGCGGGACACAGATACGCAGTATTTT. Translating gives CASSEERDTDTQYF.